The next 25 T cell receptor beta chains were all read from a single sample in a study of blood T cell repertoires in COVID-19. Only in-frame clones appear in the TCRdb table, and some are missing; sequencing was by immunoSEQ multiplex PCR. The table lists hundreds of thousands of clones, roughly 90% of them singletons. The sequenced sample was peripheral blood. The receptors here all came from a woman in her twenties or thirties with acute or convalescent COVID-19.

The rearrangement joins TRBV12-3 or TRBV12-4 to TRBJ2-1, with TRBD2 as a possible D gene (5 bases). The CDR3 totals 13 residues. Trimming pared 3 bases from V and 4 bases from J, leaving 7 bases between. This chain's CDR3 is CASSFRGYNEQFF. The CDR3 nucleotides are TGTGCCAGCAGTTTTAGAGGGTACAATGAGCAGTTCTTC.

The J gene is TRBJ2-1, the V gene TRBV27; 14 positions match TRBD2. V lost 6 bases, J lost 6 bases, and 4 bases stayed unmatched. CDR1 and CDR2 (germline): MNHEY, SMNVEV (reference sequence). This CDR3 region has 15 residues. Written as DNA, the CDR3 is TGTGCCAGCAGGACGACTAGCGGGAGGGTCAATGAGCAGTTCTTC. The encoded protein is CASRTTSGRVNEQFF.

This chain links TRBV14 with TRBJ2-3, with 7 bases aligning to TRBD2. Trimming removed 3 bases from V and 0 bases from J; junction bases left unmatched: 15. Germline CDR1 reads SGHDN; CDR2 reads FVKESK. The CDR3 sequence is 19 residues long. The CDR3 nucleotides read TGTGCCAGCAGCCAGACTTTCGGGGGAGGGAGATGGAGCACAGATACGCAGTATTTT. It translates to CASSQTFGGGRWSTDTQYF.

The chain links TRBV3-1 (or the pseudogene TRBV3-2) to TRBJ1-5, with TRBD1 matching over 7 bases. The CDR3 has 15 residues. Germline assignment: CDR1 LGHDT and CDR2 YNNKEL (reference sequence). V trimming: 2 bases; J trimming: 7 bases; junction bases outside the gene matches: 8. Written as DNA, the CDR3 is TGTGCCAGCAGCCAATCGACAGGGATAACCCAGCCCCAGCATTTT. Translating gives CASSQSTGITQPQHF.

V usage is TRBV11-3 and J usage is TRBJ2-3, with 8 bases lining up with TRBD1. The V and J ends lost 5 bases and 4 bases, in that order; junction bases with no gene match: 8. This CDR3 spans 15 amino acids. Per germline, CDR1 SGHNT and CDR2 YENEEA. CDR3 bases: TGTGCCAGCAGCGACCGCAGGGGGCTAGCAGATACGCAGTATTTT. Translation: CASSDRRGLADTQYF.

CDR3 sequence: CASSSGTGPQETQYF. The CDR3 DNA reads TGTGCCAGCAGCTCAGGGACAGGCCCCCAAGAGACCCAGTACTTC. The V gene is TRBV7-9, the J gene TRBJ2-5, with 8 bases matching TRBD1. The trim removed 4 bases at V and 1 base at J, leaving 5 bases unmatched. This CDR3 region has 15 residues. In germline, CDR1 is SEHNR, CDR2 FQNEAQ (reference sequence).

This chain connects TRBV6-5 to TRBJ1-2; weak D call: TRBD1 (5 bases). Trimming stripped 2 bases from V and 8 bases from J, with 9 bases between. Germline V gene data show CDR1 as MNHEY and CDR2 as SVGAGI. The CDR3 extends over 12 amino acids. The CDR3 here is CASSYRGGGYTF. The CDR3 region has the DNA TGTGCCAGCAGTTACCGGGGGGGAGGCTACACCTTC.

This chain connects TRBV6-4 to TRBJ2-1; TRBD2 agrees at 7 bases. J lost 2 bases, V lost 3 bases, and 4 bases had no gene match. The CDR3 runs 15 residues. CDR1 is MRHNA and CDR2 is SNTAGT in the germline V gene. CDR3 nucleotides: TGTGCCAGCAGTGAACGGAGCGGGGCCTACAATGAGCAGTTCTTC. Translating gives CASSERSGAYNEQFF.

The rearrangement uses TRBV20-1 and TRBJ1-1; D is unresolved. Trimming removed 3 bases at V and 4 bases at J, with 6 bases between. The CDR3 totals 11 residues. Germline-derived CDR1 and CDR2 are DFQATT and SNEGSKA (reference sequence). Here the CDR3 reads CSASIRTEAFF. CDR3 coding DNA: TGCAGTGCTAGTATTCGCACTGAAGCTTTCTTT.

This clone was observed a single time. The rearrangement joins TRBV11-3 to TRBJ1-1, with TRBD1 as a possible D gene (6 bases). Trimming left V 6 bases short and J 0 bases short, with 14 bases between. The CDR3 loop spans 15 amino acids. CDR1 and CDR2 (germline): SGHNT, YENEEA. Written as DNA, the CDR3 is TGTGCCAGCAGAACCGTGGGGGGGCTGAACACTGAAGCTTTCTTT. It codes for CASRTVGGLNTEAFF.

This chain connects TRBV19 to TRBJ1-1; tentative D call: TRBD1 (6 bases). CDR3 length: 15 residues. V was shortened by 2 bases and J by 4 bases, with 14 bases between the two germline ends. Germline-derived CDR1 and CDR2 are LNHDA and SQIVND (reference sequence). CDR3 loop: CASSISPGAGTEAFF. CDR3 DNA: TGTGCCAGTAGTATATCCCCAGGGGCGGGCACTGAAGCTTTCTTT.

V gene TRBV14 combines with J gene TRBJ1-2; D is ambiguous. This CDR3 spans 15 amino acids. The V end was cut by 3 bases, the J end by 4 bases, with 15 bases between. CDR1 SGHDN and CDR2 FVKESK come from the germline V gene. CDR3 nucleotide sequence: TGTGCCAGCAGCCACACTACCTGGGTGCGCTATGGCTACACCTTC. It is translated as CASSHTTWVRYGYTF.

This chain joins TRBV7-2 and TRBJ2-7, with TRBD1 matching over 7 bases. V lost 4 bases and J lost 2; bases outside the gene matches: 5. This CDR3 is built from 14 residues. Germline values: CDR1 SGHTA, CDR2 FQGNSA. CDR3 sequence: CASSYAQGAYEQYF. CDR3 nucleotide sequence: TGTGCCAGCAGCTACGCCCAGGGGGCCTACGAGCAGTACTTC.

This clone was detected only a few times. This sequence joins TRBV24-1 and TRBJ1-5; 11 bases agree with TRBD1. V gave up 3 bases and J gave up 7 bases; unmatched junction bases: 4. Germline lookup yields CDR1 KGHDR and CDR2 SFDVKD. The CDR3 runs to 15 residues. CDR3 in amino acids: CATSDGQGAGQPQHF. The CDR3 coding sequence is TGTGCCACCAGTGATGGACAGGGGGCAGGGCAGCCCCAGCATTTT.

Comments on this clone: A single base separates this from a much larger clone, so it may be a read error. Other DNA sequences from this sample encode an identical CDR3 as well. The CDR3 region is CASSVDRDTEAFF. For the CDR3, the DNA is TGTGCCAGTAGTGTCGACAGGGACACTGAAGCTTTCTTT. The genes are TRBV19 and TRBJ1-1; 7 nucleotides align to TRBD1. The CDR3 is made up of 13 amino acids. Germline V gene data show CDR1 as LNHDA and CDR2 as SQIVND (reference sequence). Germline trimming cut 5 bases from V and 3 bases from J; bases unmatched to any gene: 3.

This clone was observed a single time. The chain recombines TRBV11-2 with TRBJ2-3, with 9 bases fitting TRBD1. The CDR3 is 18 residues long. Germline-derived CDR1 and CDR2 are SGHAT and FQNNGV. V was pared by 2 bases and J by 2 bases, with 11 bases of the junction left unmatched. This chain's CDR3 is CASSLYRTGVFVTDTQYF. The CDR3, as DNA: TGTGCCAGCAGCTTATACCGGACAGGGGTTTTTGTCACAGATACGCAGTATTTT.

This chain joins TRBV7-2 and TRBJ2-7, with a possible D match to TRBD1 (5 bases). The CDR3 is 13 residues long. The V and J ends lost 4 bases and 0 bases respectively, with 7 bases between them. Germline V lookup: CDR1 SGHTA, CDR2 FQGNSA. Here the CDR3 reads CASSSDSSYEQYF. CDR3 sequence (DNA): TGTGCCAGCAGCTCAGACAGCTCCTACGAGCAGTACTTC.

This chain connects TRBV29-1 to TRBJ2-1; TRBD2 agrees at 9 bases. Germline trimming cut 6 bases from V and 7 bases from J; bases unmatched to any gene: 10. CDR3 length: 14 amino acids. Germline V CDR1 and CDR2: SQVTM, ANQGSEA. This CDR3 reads CSVRGLAGLNEQFF. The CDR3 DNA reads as TGCAGCGTCCGGGGGCTAGCGGGGCTTAATGAGCAGTTCTTC.

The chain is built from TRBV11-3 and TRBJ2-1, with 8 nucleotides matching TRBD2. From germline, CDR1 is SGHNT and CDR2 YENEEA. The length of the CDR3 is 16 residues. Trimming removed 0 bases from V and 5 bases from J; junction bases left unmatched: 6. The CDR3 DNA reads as TGTGCCAGCAGCTTAGACTTAGCGGGAAAGAACAATGAGCAGTTCTTC. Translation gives CASSLDLAGKNNEQFF.

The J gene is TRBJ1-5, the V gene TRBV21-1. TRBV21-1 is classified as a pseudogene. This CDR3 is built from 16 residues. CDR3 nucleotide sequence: TGTGCCAGCAGCAAACAAGGGCCGCGGGGCGATCAGCCCCAGCATTTT. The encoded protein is CASSKQGPRGDQPQHF.

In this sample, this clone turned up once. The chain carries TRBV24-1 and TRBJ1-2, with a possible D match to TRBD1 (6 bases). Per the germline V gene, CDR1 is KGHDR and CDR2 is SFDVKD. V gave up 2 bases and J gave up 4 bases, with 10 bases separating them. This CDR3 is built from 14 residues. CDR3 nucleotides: TGTGCCACCAGTGATTCCTACAGGGCCTATGGCTACACCTTC. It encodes CATSDSYRAYGYTF.

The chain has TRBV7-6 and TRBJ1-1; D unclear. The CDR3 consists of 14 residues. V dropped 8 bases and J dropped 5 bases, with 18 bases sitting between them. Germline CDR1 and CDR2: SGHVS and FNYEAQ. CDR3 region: CASQRDRAGTEAFF. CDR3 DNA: TGTGCCAGCCAGCGAGATCGAGCGGGGACTGAAGCTTTCTTT.

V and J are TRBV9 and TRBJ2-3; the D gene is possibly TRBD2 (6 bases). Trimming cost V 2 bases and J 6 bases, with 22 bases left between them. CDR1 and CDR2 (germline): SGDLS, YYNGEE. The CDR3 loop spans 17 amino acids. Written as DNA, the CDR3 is TGTGCCAGCAGCGTCTCCACGGGACTTAAGCTACTCGATACGCAGTATTTT. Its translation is CASSVSTGLKLLDTQYF.

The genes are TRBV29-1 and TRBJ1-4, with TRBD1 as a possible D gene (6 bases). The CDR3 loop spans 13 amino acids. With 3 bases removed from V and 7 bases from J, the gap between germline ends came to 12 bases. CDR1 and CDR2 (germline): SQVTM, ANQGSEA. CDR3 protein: CSVDLQGFEKLFF. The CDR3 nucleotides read TGCAGCGTTGATTTACAGGGTTTTGAAAAACTGTTTTTT.

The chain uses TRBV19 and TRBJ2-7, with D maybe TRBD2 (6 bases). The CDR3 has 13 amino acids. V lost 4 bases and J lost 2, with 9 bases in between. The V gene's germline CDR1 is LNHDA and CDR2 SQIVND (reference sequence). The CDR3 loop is CASSKGLTYEQYF. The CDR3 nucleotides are TGTGCCAGTAGTAAGGGACTCACCTACGAGCAGTACTTC. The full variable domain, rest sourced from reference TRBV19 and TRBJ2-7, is DGGITQSPKYLFRKEGQNVTLSCEQNLNHDAMYWYRQDPGQGLRLIYYSQIVNDFQKGDIAEGYSVSREKKESFPLTVTSAQKNPTAFYLCASSKGLTYEQYFGPGTRLTVT.